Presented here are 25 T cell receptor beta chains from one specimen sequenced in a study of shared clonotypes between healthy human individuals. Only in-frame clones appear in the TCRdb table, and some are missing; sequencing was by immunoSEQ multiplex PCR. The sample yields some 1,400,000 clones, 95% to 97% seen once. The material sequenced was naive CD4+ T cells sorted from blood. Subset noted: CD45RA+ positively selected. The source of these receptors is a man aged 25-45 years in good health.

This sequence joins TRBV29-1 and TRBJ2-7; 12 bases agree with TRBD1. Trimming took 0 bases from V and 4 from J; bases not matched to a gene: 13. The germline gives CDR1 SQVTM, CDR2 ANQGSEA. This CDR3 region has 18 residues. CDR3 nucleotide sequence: TGCAGCGTTGAAGATCGGGCCGGGACAGGGGGCGTCGGGTACGAGCAGTACTTC. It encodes CSVEDRAGTGGVGYEQYF.

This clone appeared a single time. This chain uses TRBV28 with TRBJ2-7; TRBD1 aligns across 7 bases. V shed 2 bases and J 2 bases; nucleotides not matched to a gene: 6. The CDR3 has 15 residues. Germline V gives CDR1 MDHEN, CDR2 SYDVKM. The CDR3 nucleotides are TGTGCCAGCAGTTTAAGGGACAGCGAGACCTACGAGCAGTACTTC. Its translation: CASSLRDSETYEQYF.

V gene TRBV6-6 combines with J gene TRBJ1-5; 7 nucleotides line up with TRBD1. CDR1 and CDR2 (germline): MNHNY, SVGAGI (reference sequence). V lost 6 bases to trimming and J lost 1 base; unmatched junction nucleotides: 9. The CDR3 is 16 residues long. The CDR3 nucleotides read TGTGCCAGCAGCCACCCTCGACAGGGAAGCAATCAGCCCCAGCATTTT. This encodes CASSHPRQGSNQPQHF.

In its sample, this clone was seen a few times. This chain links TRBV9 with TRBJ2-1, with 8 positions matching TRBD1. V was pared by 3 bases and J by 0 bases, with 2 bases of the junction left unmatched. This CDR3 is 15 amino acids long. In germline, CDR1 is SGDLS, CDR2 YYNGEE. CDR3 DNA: TGTGCCAGCAGCGGACAGGGGTCCTCCTACAATGAGCAGTTCTTC. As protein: CASSGQGSSYNEQFF. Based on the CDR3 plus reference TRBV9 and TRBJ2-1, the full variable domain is DSGVTQTPKHLITATGQRVTLRCSPRSGDLSVYWYQQSLDQGLQFLIQYYNGEERAKGNILERFSAQQFPDLHSELNLSSLELGDSALYFCASSGQGSSYNEQFFGPGTRLTVL.

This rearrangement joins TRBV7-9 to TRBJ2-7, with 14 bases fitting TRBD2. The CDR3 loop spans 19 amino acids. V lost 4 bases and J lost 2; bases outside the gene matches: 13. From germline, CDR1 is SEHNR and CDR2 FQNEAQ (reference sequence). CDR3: CASSSVAGTSGSFAYEQYF. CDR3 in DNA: TGTGCCAGCAGCTCCGTCGCCGGGACTAGCGGGAGTTTCGCCTACGAGCAGTACTTC.

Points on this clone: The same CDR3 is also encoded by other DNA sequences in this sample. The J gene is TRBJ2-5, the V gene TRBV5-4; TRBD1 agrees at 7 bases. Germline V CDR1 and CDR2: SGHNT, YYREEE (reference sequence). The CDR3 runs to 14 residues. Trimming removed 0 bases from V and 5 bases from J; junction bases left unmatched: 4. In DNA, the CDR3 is TGTGCCAGCAGCTTGGGACAGGGTGGGGAGACCCAGTACTTC. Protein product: CASSLGQGGETQYF.

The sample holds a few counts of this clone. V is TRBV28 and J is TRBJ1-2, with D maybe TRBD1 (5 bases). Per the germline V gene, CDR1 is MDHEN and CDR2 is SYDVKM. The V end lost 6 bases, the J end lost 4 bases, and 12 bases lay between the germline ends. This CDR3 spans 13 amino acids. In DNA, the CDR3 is TGTGCCAGCAGGTCCGCAGGGCCCTATGGCTACACCTTC. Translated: CASRSAGPYGYTF.

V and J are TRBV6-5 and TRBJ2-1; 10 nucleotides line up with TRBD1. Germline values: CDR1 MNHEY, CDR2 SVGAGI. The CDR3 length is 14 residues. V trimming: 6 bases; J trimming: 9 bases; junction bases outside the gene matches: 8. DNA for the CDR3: TGTGCCAGCAGCTTACAGACAGGGGGCCTTGAGCAGTTCTTC. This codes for CASSLQTGGLEQFF.

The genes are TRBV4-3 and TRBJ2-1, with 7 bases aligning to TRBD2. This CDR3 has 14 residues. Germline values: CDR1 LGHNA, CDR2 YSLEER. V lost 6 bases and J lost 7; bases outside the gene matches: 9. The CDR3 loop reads CASRGGSPGNEQFF. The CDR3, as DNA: TGCGCCAGCAGAGGCGGGAGCCCCGGGAATGAGCAGTTCTTC.

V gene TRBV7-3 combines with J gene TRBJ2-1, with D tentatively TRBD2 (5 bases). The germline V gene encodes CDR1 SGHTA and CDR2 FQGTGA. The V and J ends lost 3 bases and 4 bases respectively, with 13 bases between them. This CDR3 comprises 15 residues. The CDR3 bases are TGTGCCAGCAGCTTGGCAGTGAGCGGATACAATGAGCAGTTCTTC. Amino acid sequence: CASSLAVSGYNEQFF.

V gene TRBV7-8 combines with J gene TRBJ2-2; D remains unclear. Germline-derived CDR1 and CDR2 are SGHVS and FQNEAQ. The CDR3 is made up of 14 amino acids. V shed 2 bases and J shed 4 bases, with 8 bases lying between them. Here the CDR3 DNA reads TGTGCCAGCAGCTTATGGCAGTCCACCGGGGAGCTGTTTTTT. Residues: CASSLWQSTGELFF.

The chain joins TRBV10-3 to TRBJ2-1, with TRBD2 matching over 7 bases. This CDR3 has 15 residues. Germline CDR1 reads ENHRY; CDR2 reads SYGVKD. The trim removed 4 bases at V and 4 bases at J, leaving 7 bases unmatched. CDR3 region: CAISASGGGYNEQFF. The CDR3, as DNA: TGTGCCATCAGTGCGTCGGGGGGAGGTTACAATGAGCAGTTCTTC.

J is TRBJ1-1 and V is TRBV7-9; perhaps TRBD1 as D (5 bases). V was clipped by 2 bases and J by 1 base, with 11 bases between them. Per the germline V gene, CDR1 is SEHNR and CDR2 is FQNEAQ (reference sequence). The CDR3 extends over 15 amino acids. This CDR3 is CASSLPEGKNTEAFF. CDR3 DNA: TGTGCCAGCAGCTTACCCGAGGGGAAGAACACTGAAGCTTTCTTT.

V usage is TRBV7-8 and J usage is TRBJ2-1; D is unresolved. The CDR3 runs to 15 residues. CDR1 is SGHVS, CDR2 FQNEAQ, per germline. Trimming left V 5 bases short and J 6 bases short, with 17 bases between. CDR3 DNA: TGTGCCAGCAGCGCGAAGCTTGACATTTTCAATGAGCAGTTCTTC. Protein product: CASSAKLDIFNEQFF.

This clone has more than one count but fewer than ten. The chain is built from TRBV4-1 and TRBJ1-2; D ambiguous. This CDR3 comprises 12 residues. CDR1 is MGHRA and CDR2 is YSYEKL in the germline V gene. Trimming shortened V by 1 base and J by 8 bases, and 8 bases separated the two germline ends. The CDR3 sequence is CASSQGRRGYTF. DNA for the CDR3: TGCGCCAGCAGCCAAGGGCGGAGGGGCTACACCTTC.

This CDR3 is CASSIDRGSWETQYF. The CDR3, as DNA: TGTGCCAGTAGTATCGACAGGGGGTCGTGGGAGACCCAGTACTTC. The chain is built from TRBV19 and TRBJ2-5; TRBD1 agrees at 9 bases. J was trimmed by 5 bases and V by 3 bases; bases with no gene match: 7. The CDR3 contains 15 residues. Germline loops: CDR1 LNHDA, CDR2 SQIVND (reference sequence).

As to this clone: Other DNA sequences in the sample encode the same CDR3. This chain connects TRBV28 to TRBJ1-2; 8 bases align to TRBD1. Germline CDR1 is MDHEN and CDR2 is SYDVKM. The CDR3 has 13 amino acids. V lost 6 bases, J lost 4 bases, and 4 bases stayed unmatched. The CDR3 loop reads CASSQTGVYGYTF. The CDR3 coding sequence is TGTGCCAGCAGCCAGACAGGGGTCTATGGCTACACCTTC.

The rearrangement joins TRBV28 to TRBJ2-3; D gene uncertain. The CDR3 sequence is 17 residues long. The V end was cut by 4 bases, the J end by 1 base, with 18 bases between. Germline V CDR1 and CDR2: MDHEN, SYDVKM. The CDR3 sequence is CASSWVTLGGGTDTQYF. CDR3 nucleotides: TGTGCCAGCAGTTGGGTAACACTGGGTGGGGGCACAGATACGCAGTATTTT.

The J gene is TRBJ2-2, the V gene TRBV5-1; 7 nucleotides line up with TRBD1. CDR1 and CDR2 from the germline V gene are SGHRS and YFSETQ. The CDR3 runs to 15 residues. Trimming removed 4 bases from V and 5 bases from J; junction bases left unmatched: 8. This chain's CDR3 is CASSADRAPTGELFF. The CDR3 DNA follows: TGCGCCAGCAGCGCCGACAGGGCCCCTACCGGGGAGCTGTTTTTT.

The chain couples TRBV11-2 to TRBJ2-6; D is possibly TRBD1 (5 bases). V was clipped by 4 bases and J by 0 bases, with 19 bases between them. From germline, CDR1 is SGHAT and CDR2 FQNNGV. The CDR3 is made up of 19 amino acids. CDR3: CASSSINRPFHSGANVLTF. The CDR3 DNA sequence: TGTGCCAGCAGCTCGATCAACAGGCCGTTTCACTCTGGGGCCAACGTCCTGACTTTC.

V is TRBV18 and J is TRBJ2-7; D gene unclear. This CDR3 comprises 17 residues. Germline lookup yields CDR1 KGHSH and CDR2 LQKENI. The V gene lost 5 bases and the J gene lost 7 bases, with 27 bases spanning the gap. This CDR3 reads CASSAVRAVKGSEEQYF. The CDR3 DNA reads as TGTGCCAGCTCAGCTGTACGGGCGGTCAAAGGTTCGGAGGAGCAGTACTTC.

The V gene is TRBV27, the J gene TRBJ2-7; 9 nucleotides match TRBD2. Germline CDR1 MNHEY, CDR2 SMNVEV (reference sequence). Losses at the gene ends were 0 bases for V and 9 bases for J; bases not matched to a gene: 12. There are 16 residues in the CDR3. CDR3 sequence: CASSLSTASGNSVQYF. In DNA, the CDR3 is TGTGCCAGCAGTTTATCGACGGCTAGCGGGAATAGTGTGCAGTACTTC.

The CDR3 here is CATLGAGAYEQYF. The CDR3 bases are TGTGCCACGTTAGGGGCGGGAGCCTACGAGCAGTACTTC. The chain combines TRBV6-6 with TRBJ2-7, with 7 bases fitting TRBD2. The CDR3 spans 13 residues. Per the germline V gene, CDR1 is MNHNY and CDR2 is SVGAGI (reference sequence). V shed 10 bases, J shed 2 bases, and the junction held 8 bases outside the gene matches.

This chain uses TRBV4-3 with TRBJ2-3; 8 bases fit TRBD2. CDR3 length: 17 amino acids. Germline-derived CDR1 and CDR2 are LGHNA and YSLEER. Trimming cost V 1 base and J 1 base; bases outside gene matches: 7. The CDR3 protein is CASSQGMLAGGTDTQYF. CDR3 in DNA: TGCGCCAGCAGCCAAGGGATGCTAGCGGGCGGCACAGATACGCAGTATTTT.

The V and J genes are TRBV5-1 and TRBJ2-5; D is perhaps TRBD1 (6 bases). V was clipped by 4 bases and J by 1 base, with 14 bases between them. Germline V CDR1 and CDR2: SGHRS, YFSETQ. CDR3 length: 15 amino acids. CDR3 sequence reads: CASSRPLGAQETQYF. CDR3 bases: TGCGCCAGCAGCCGCCCGTTGGGGGCCCAAGAGACCCAGTACTTC.